This paragraph reports one T cell receptor (beta chain). Trimming took 4 bases from V and 3 from J, leaving 15 bases between them. Germline CDR1 reads SGHRS; CDR2 reads YFSETQ. There are 15 residues in the CDR3. Treatment: about 20 received Ad26.COV2.S at low or high dose, single or two shots; about 5 received placebo; per-sample allocation not given. Day 63 following the first vaccine or placebo injection was when the samples were taken. These data originate in a study of Ad26.COV2.S vaccination and SARS-CoV-2 variants. The repertoire was sequenced with immunoSEQ multiplex PCR; TCRdb's copy has only in-frame clones and lacks some. The sample consists of about 350,000 clones, around 84% of them appearing once.

This TCR was recovered from a person aged 18-65 years who received the Ad26.COV2.S COVID-19 vaccine or a placebo. The genes are TRBV5-1 and TRBJ2-3; no clear D. The sequencing here drew on peripheral blood, taken in a trial of Ad26.COV2.S vaccine versus placebo. DNA of the CDR3: TGCGCCAGCAGCACCGGCTACTTGGGAACAGATACGCAGTATTTT. Its translation: CASSTGYLGTDTQYF. Drawing the rest from reference TRBV5-1 and TRBJ2-3, the complete variable domain is KAGVTQTPRYLIKTRGQQVTLSCSPISGHRSVSWYQQTPGQGLQFLFEYFSETQRNKGNFPGRFSGRQFSNSRSEMNVSTLELGDSALYLCASSTGYLGTDTQYFGPGTRLTVL.